A selection of T cell receptor beta chains follows, all from one sample in a study of OX40 agonist ivuxolimab in advanced cancers. TCRdb's table, derived via immunoSEQ multiplex PCR, lists solely in-frame clones and lacks some. The repertoire consists of tens of thousands of clones, with over 80% occurring once and the leading ten covering 0.45% to 0.55%. Sequencing used CD4+ or CD8+ T cells sorted from blood, obtained in a trial of the OX40 agonist ivuxolimab. The receptors stem from an adult with an advanced solid tumor such as melanoma, head and neck, liver or kidney cancer. CDR3s include the opening cysteine and the closing phenylalanine or tryptophan. D genes are given only for firm matches. Clone size, where shown, is once, few, many, or a class for clones that have expanded.

D: -
length: 15
size: -
V: TRBV10-3
J: TRBJ1-2
CDR3: CAIGTGSGADYGYTF
DNA: TGTGCCATCGGGACGGGGTCGGGGGCTGACTATGGCTACACCTTC

D: TRBD1
length: 17
size: -
V: TRBV5-1
J: TRBJ1-6
CDR3: CASSFGTGSSYNSPLHF
DNA: TGCGCCAGCAGCTTCGGGACAGGGAGCTCCTATAATTCACCCCTCCACTTT

D: -
length: 14
size: -
V: TRBV19
J: TRBJ2-3
CDR3: CASSIAGRTDTQYF
DNA: TGTGCCAGTAGTATAGCGGGACGCACAGATACGCAGTATTTT

D: -
length: 15
size: -
V: TRBV10-3
J: TRBJ1-3
CDR3: CAISRGDFYGNTIYF
DNA: TGTGCCATCTCGAGGGGGGATTTTTATGGAAACACCATATATTTT

D: -
length: 14
size: once
V: TRBV6-5
J: TRBJ1-1
CDR3: CASSRGLMNTEAFF
DNA: TGTGCCAGCAGCAGGGGTTTAATGAACACTGAAGCTTTCTTT

D: -
length: 16
size: -
V: TRBV6-1
J: TRBJ1-4
CDR3: CASSDLGPPTNEKLFF
DNA: TGTGCCAGCAGTGATCTCGGGCCGCCAACTAATGAAAAACTGTTTTTT

D: -
length: 13
size: -
V: TRBV30
J: TRBJ1-5
CDR3: CAWSVSSNQPQHF
DNA: TGTGCCTGGAGTGTGAGTAGCAATCAGCCCCAGCATTTT

D: -
length: 15
size: -
V: TRBV1
J: TRBJ2-5
CDR3: CTSPGSGTPQETQYF
DNA: TGCACCAGCCCGGGGAGCGGCACCCCCCAAGAGACCCAGTACTTC

D: -
length: 13
size: -
V: TRBV10-3
J: TRBJ1-5
CDR3: CAIGPTEYQPQHF
DNA: TGTGCCATCGGCCCGACGGAATATCAGCCCCAGCATTTT

D: -
length: 14
size: -
V: TRBV9
J: TRBJ1-1
CDR3: CASSVEDTYTEAFF
DNA: TGTGCCAGCAGCGTAGAAGACACTTACACTGAAGCTTTCTTT

D: -
length: 16
size: -
V: TRBV6-6
J: TRBJ1-3
CDR3: CASSSRQAGAGNTIYF
DNA: TGTGCCAGCAGTTCGCGGCAGGCAGGGGCTGGAAACACCATATATTTT

D: -
length: 12
size: -
V: TRBV29-1
J: TRBJ2-4
CDR3: CSVARGSGIQYF
DNA: TGCAGCGTTGCTCGGGGGTCGGGCATTCAGTACTTC

D: TRBD1
length: 14
size: once
V: TRBV2
J: TRBJ1-1
CDR3: CASSFGQAHTEAFF
DNA: TGTGCCAGCAGTTTCGGACAGGCGCACACTGAAGCTTTCTTT

D: -
length: 14
size: -
V: TRBV9
J: TRBJ1-1
CDR3: CASSRQAVNTEAFF
DNA: TGTGCCAGCAGTCGTCAAGCGGTGAACACTGAAGCTTTCTTT

D: TRBD1
length: 14
size: -
V: TRBV6-5
J: TRBJ1-1
CDR3: CASSYERDRTEAFF
DNA: TGTGCCAGCAGTTACGAGCGGGACAGGACTGAAGCTTTCTTT

D: -
length: 15
size: -
V: TRBV19
J: TRBJ2-1
CDR3: CAAGKAVSSYNEQFF
DNA: TGTGCCGCCGGAAAAGCGGTTAGCTCCTACAATGAGCAGTTCTTC

D: -
length: 13
size: -
V: TRBV15
J: TRBJ2-3
CDR3: CATSRDLADTQYF
DNA: TGTGCCACCAGCAGAGATTTAGCAGATACGCAGTATTTT

D: -
length: 12
size: few
V: TRBV6-6
J: TRBJ1-1
CDR3: CASSYPDTEAFF
DNA: TGTGCCAGCAGTTACCCCGACACTGAAGCTTTCTTT

D: TRBD1
length: 13
size: -
V: TRBV6-5
J: TRBJ2-2
CDR3: CATGARGPGELFF
DNA: TGTGCCACTGGGGCCAGGGGGCCCGGGGAGCTGTTTTTT

D: -
length: 15
size: -
V: TRBV5-1
J: TRBJ1-2
CDR3: CASSYTRDVTNGYTF
DNA: TGCGCCAGCAGCTATACCCGGGATGTTACTAATGGCTACACCTTC

D: TRBD2
length: 19
size: -
V: TRBV30
J: TRBJ2-7
CDR3: CAWSVLPHRVAGFYYEQYF
DNA: TGTGCCTGGAGTGTACTACCCCATCGGGTAGCGGGATTTTACTACGAGCAGTACTTC

D: TRBD1
length: 15
size: -
V: TRBV7-2
J: TRBJ1-6
CDR3: CASSLDRVGGSPLHF
DNA: TGTGCCAGCAGCCTGGACAGGGTGGGGGGTTCACCCCTCCACTTT

D: -
length: 13
size: -
V: TRBV5-4
J: TRBJ2-1
CDR3: CASSFWARGEQFF
DNA: TGTGCCAGCAGCTTTTGGGCCCGGGGTGAGCAGTTCTTC

D: TRBD2
length: 17
size: -
V: TRBV10-1
J: TRBJ2-3
CDR3: CASSAGTSGVRTDTQYF
DNA: TGCGCCAGCAGTGCCGGGACTAGCGGGGTCCGCACAGATACGCAGTATTTT

D: TRBD2
length: 14
size: -
V: TRBV7-9
J: TRBJ2-3
CDR3: CASSSTSVTDTQYF
DNA: TGTGCCAGCAGCTCCACTAGCGTGACAGATACGCAGTATTTT

D: -
length: 15
size: few
V: TRBV6-1
J: TRBJ1-5
CDR3: CASSVEGYSNQPQHF
DNA: TGTGCCAGCAGTGTGGAGGGCTATAGCAATCAGCCCCAGCATTTT

D: TRBD1
length: 16
size: -
V: TRBV5-1
J: TRBJ2-1
CDR3: CASRTTTGGLSNEQFF
DNA: TGCGCCAGCAGGACGACTACAGGGGGTTTGAGCAATGAGCAGTTCTTC

D: -
length: 14
size: -
V: TRBV5-4
J: TRBJ2-2
CDR3: CASSLKGNSGELFF
DNA: TGTGCCAGCAGCTTGAAAGGGAACTCCGGGGAGCTGTTTTTT

D: TRBD1
length: 14
size: once
V: TRBV18
J: TRBJ1-1
CDR3: CATRTGQMNTEAFF
DNA: TGTGCCACCAGGACAGGCCAAATGAACACTGAAGCTTTCTTT

D: -
length: 15
size: once
V: TRBV29-1
J: TRBJ2-1
CDR3: CSVEGGADTYNEQFF
DNA: TGCAGCGTTGAAGGGGGGGCAGATACTTACAATGAGCAGTTCTTC

D: -
length: 17
size: -
V: TRBV9
J: TRBJ2-1
CDR3: CASSVESSVGKGNEQFF
DNA: TGTGCCAGCAGCGTAGAATCCTCTGTGGGGAAAGGTAATGAGCAGTTCTTC

D: -
length: 14
size: -
V: TRBV19
J: TRBJ2-7
CDR3: CASSIVSGAYEQYF
DNA: TGTGCCAGTAGTATCGTATCCGGGGCCTACGAGCAGTACTTC

D: -
length: 13
size: once
V: TRBV6-6
J: TRBJ2-7
CDR3: CASRVRTQYEQYF
DNA: TGTGCCAGCAGAGTTAGGACCCAATACGAGCAGTACTTC

D: -
length: 14
size: -
V: TRBV18
J: TRBJ2-1
CDR3: CASSPSDSYNEQFF
DNA: TGTGCCAGCTCACCATCGGACAGCTACAATGAGCAGTTCTTC

D: -
length: 14
size: -
V: TRBV5-1
J: TRBJ1-3
CDR3: CASSLAPSGNTIYF
DNA: TGCGCCAGCAGCTTGGCTCCCTCTGGAAACACCATATATTTT

D: -
length: 13
size: -
V: TRBV10-2
J: TRBJ2-1
CDR3: CASSESKLNEQFF
DNA: TGCGCCAGCAGTGAGTCGAAGTTGAATGAGCAGTTCTTC

D: -
length: 14
size: -
V: TRBV9
J: TRBJ1-4
CDR3: CASSFGTVNEKLFF
DNA: TGTGCCAGCAGCTTCGGGACGGTAAATGAAAAACTGTTTTTT

D: -
length: 14
size: -
V: TRBV18
J: TRBJ2-5
CDR3: CASSPQTGPETQYF
DNA: TGTGCCAGCTCACCCCAGACGGGTCCGGAGACCCAGTACTTC

D: -
length: 12
size: -
V: TRBV18
J: TRBJ1-3
CDR3: CASSENGNTIYF
DNA: TGTGCCAGCTCCGAGAATGGAAACACCATATATTTT

D: -
length: 13
size: -
V: TRBV30
J: TRBJ1-3
CDR3: CAWRRISGNTIYF
DNA: TGTGCCTGGAGACGGATCTCTGGAAACACCATATATTTT

D: -
length: 14
size: -
V: TRBV5-1
J: TRBJ2-7
CDR3: CASSTEAGRYEQYF
DNA: TGCGCCAGCAGCACAGAGGCAGGCCGATACGAGCAGTACTTC

D: -
length: 15
size: -
V: TRBV6-1
J: TRBJ1-5
CDR3: CASSEGPDSNQPQHF
DNA: TGTGCCAGCAGTGAAGGCCCGGACAGCAATCAGCCCCAGCATTTT